This entry concerns a single TCR beta chain. V lost 6 bases and J 4 bases, leaving 7 bases between the germline ends. The CDR3 totals 12 residues. The data were obtained in a study of blood T cell repertoires in COVID-19. Using immunoSEQ multiplex PCR, the repertoire was profiled, and TCRdb retains in-frame clones only, with some absent. The table records 30,000 or so clones, over 80% of them present only once. Sequenced material: peripheral blood. The sequence was collected from a human donor in a cohort sampled during active COVID-19. V gene TRBV12-3 or TRBV12-4 combines with J gene TRBJ1-5, with D uncertain. The CDR3 protein is CASRRQNQPQHF. The CDR3 DNA sequence: TGTGCCAGCAGGCGGCAGAATCAGCCCCAGCATTTT.